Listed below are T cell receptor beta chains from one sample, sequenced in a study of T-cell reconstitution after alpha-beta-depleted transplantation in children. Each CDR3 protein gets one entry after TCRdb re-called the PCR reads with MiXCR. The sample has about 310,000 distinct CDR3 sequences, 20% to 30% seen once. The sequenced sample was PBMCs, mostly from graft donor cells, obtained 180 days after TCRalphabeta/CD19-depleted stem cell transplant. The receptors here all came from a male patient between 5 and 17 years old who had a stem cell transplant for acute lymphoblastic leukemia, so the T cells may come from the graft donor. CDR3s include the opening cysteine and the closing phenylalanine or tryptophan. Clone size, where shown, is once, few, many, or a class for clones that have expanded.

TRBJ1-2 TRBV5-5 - CASSQQGGYGYTF
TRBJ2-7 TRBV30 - CAWTRDPTSVLYEQYF
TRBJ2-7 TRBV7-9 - CASSSRGSISYEQYF
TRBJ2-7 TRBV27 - CASSLSEAGYEQYF
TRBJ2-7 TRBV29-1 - CSVEWRGSYEQYF
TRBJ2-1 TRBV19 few CASNEWGPPEGEQFF
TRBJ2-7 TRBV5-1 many CASSGTSYEQYF
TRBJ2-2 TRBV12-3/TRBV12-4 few CASSFIERGRLFF
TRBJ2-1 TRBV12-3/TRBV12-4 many CASSFARTSGYNEQFF
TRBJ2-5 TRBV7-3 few CDSSKRGGDQYF
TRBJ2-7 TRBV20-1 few CSARRKTYEQYF
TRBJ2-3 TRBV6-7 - CASSYTKDITSGSTDTQYF
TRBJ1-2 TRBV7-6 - CASSLASGGYGYTF
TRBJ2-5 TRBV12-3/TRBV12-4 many CASSSTSKEETQYF
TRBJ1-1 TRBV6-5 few CASSYRAGNTEAFF
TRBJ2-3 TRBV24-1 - CATSDLGGTSATDTQYF
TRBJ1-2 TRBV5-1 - CASRTANYGYTF
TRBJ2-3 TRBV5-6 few CASSPLQLAGTDTQYF
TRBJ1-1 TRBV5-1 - CASSLEGGEDTEAFF
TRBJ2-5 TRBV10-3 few CAISGGRETQYF
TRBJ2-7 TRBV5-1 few CASSIQGASYEQYF
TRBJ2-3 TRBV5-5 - CASSFGPTSTSDTQYF
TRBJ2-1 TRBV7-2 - CASSLKGLGSYNEQFF
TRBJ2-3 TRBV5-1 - CASMEGEPSTDTQYF
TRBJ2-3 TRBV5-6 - CASSLKTDTQYF
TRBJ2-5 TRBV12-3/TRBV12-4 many CASSSSYRVRVETQYF
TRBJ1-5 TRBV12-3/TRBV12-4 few CASSLEKGIVGNQPQHF
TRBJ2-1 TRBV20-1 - CSAARTAGQLFNEQFF
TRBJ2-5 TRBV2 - CASSGQGAGGETQYF
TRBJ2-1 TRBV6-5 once CASSTPWDEQFF
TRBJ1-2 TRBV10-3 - CAISESEGQGTNYGYTF
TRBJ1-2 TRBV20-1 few CSARGTGKGYGYTF
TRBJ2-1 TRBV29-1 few CSVTRLARSYNEQFF
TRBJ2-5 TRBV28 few CASSFQGVETQYF
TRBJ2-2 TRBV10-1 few CASSGDWVPNTGELFF
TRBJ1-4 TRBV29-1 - CSVWTGDEKLFF
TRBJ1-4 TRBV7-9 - CASSYRGPDEKLFF
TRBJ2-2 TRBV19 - CASSTPTAGELFF
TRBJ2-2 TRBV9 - CASSNRPGRNTGELFF
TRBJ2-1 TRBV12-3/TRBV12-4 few CASSTGRGGSYNEQFF
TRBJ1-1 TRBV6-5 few CASSYEGGVNPEAFF
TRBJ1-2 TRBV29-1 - CSVERQGPDTF
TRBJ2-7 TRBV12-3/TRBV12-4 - CASSLKRTRPYEQYF